This is a list of T cell receptor beta chains from one sample in a study of T cell responses to AZD1222 COVID-19 vaccine. This table comes from immunoSEQ multiplex PCR, and its TCRdb copy is limited to in-frame clones, with some not included. In the table there are 120,000 or so clones, 75% to 90% of which are singletons. The sample here was peripheral blood, taken on day 0 of AZD1222 vaccination. Every receptor here comes from an adult in good health. CDR3s include the opening cysteine and the closing phenylalanine or tryptophan. Fields, in order: J gene, CDR3 length, clone size, V gene, D gene, CDR3 protein, CDR3 DNA. A D gene is named only where the DNA matches it firmly. The size field is filled for only some rows; it gives once, few, many or a size class.

TRBJ2-5,16,-,TRBV9,TRBD2,CASSPRRAGGQETQYF,TGTGCCAGCAGCCCGAGACGGGCGGGGGGCCAAGAGACCCAGTACTTC
TRBJ1-2,14,-,TRBV9,-,CASSAGTVNYGYTF,TGTGCCAGCAGCGCCGGGACGGTTAACTATGGCTACACCTTC
TRBJ2-1,16,-,TRBV6-2/TRBV6-3,TRBD1,CASSPEGQGFSNEQFF,TGTGCCAGCAGCCCCGAGGGACAGGGCTTCTCCAATGAGCAGTTCTTC
TRBJ2-3,17,-,TRBV18,TRBD1,CASSPAPRDSYTDTQYF,TGTGCCAGCTCACCTGCACCCCGGGACAGCTACACAGATACGCAGTATTTT
TRBJ2-2,13,-,TRBV27,TRBD1,CASSWTGVGELFF,TGTGCCAGCAGCTGGACAGGGGTCGGGGAGCTGTTTTTT
TRBJ1-4,12,-,TRBV18,-,CASSHPTGELFF,TGTGCCAGCTCGCACCCCACAGGTGAACTGTTTTTT
TRBJ1-1,15,-,TRBV7-2,-,CASSLRGQKNTEAFF,TGTGCCAGCAGCTTAAGAGGACAGAAGAACACTGAAGCTTTCTTT
TRBJ1-5,13,-,TRBV19,-,CASSIKREQPQHF,TGTGCCAGTAGTATCAAGAGAGAACAGCCCCAGCATTTT
TRBJ2-2,16,-,TRBV5-1,TRBD2,CASSVSLSSGSRELFF,TGCGCCAGCAGCGTTTCTTTGAGTAGCGGGAGCCGCGAGCTGTTTTTT
TRBJ1-6,13,-,TRBV13,-,CASSPAGNSPLHF,TGTGCCAGCAGCCCCGCAGGGAATTCACCCCTCCACTTT
TRBJ2-5,13,-,TRBV5-1,-,CASSPALEETQYF,TGCGCCAGCAGCCCTGCCCTTGAAGAGACCCAGTACTTC
TRBJ2-7,14,-,TRBV5-1,-,CASSPERRPYEQYF,TGCGCCAGCAGCCCTGAAAGGCGCCCCTACGAGCAGTACTTC
TRBJ1-6,18,once,TRBV7-9,-,CASSSPPPASLPGSPLHF,TGTGCCAGCAGCTCACCCCCTCCGGCGAGCCTCCCGGGATCACCCCTCCACTTT
TRBJ1-2,13,-,TRBV7-3,-,CASSSGPGIGYTF,TGTGCCAGCAGCTCCGGGCCCGGGATTGGCTACACCTTC
TRBJ1-5,14,-,TRBV7-4,-,CASSLRGGNQPQHF,TGTGCCAGCAGCTTGAGGGGGGGCAATCAGCCCCAGCATTTT
TRBJ1-6,16,-,TRBV7-2,-,CASSLSKGQSNSPLHF,TGTGCCAGCAGCTTATCAAAAGGACAGAGTAATTCACCCCTCCACTTT
TRBJ2-1,13,-,TRBV4-3,-,CASSQGLNNEQFF,TGCGCCAGCAGCCAAGGACTTAACAATGAGCAGTTCTTC
TRBJ1-2,13,-,TRBV28,TRBD1,CASRRTGIYGYTF,TGTGCCAGCAGGAGGACAGGGATCTATGGCTACACCTTC
TRBJ1-5,14,-,TRBV6-4,-,CATQFRGENQPQHF,TGTGCCACCCAATTCCGAGGGGAGAATCAGCCCCAGCATTTT
TRBJ1-1,14,-,TRBV29-1,-,CSVEGAVGAPEAFF,TGCAGCGTTGAGGGGGCCGTCGGGGCCCCTGAAGCTTTCTTT
TRBJ2-1,15,-,TRBV2,-,CASSKGGTPYNEQFF,TGTGCCAGCAGTAAAGGCGGGACCCCATACAATGAGCAGTTCTTC
TRBJ1-2,15,-,TRBV19,TRBD1,CASSITGQGVSSYTF,TGTGCCAGTAGTATTACGGGACAGGGAGTTTCAAGCTACACCTTC
TRBJ2-5,13,-,TRBV29-1,TRBD1,CSLGQGGMETQYF,TGCAGCCTGGGACAGGGGGGGATGGAGACCCAGTACTTC
TRBJ2-7,16,-,TRBV10-3,-,CAISESKAFSSYEQYF,TGTGCCATCAGTGAGTCGAAGGCCTTCAGCTCCTACGAGCAGTACTTC
TRBJ1-5,13,-,TRBV2,-,CASSQGSYQPQHF,TGTGCCAGCAGCCAGGGGAGCTATCAGCCCCAGCATTTT
TRBJ2-7,14,-,TRBV19,-,CASSIDRDGDEQYF,TGTGCCAGTAGTATAGATCGGGATGGGGACGAGCAGTACTTC
TRBJ1-4,17,once,TRBV28,-,CASSTRRRVSTNEKLFF,TGTGCCAGCAGTACCCGGCGCAGGGTCTCGACTAATGAAAAACTGTTTTTT
TRBJ2-7,14,-,TRBV5-6,TRBD1,CASSPGTGPREQYF,TGTGCCAGCAGCCCCGGGACAGGGCCACGCGAGCAGTACTTC
TRBJ2-7,15,once,TRBV9,-,CASSVGRTKTYEQYF,TGTGCCAGCAGCGTCGGTAGGACAAAAACCTACGAGCAGTACTTC
TRBJ2-5,13,-,TRBV6-1,-,CASSEPGSETQYF,TGTGCCAGCAGTGAACCAGGGTCAGAGACCCAGTACTTC
TRBJ2-6,18,once,TRBV9,-,CASSSRRAPSSGANVLTF,TGTGCCAGCAGCTCCCGTAGGGCCCCTAGCTCTGGGGCCAACGTCCTGACTTTC
TRBJ1-3,17,-,TRBV5-1,-,CASSLSSSGSSGNTIYF,TGCGCCAGCAGCTTGTCTTCCAGTGGGTCCTCTGGAAACACCATATATTTT
TRBJ2-7,15,-,TRBV15,-,CATSRAAELPYEQYF,TGTGCCACCAGCAGAGCAGCGGAGCTCCCCTACGAGCAGTACTTC
TRBJ1-3,12,-,TRBV12-3/TRBV12-4,TRBD1,CASSRRQGTIYF,TGTGCCAGCAGTCGGAGACAGGGTACCATATATTTT
TRBJ2-2,15,-,TRBV9,-,CASSAGLGGSGELFF,TGTGCCAGCAGCGCCGGACTAGGGGGGTCCGGGGAGCTGTTTTTT
TRBJ2-1,16,-,TRBV7-8,TRBD2,CASSRGGLAGGVEQFF,TGTGCCAGCAGCCGAGGCGGACTAGCGGGGGGCGTGGAGCAGTTCTTC
TRBJ2-7,17,-,TRBV18,-,CASSPLLDGIGSNEQYF,TGTGCCAGCTCACCACTTTTAGACGGAATAGGGTCTAACGAGCAGTACTTC
TRBJ1-2,15,-,TRBV4-3,TRBD1,CASSQDLIDRGGYTF,TGCGCCAGCAGCCAAGATCTAATTGACAGGGGTGGCTACACCTTC
TRBJ2-3,16,-,TRBV6-5,-,CASSYLGGLSTDTQYF,TGTGCCAGCAGTTACCTCGGGGGATTATCTACAGATACGCAGTATTTT
TRBJ2-3,18,-,TRBV28,TRBD1,CASSTLMLDRGRADTQYF,TGTGCCAGCAGCACTCTGATGCTGGACAGGGGGCGGGCAGATACGCAGTATTTT
TRBJ2-3,14,-,TRBV19,-,CASSIVNGADTQYF,TGTGCCAGTAGTATAGTAAACGGTGCAGATACGCAGTATTTT
TRBJ1-1,13,-,TRBV7-7,-,CASSLQWNTEAFF,TGTGCCAGCAGCTTACAGTGGAACACTGAAGCTTTCTTT
TRBJ2-1,10,-,TRBV20-1,-,CSAYKTGQFF,TGCAGTGCTTATAAGACAGGGCAGTTCTTC
TRBJ2-3,15,-,TRBV19,-,CASSSRTRDTDTQYF,TGTGCCAGTAGTTCTAGGACTCGAGACACAGATACGCAGTATTTT
TRBJ2-3,15,-,TRBV5-1,TRBD2,CASSGSGESTDTQYF,TGCGCCAGCAGCGGGAGCGGGGAAAGCACAGATACGCAGTATTTT
TRBJ2-5,13,-,TRBV7-3,-,CASSSTRMETQYF,TGTGCCAGCAGCTCGACTAGGATGGAGACCCAGTACTTC
TRBJ2-7,14,-,TRBV6-5,-,CASNLRDTLYEQYF,TGTGCCAGCAACCTCCGGGACACTCTATACGAGCAGTACTTC
TRBJ2-6,17,-,TRBV18,-,CASSPRAGLSGANVLTF,TGTGCCAGCTCACCTCGGGCAGGGCTTTCGGGGGCCAACGTCCTGACTTTC